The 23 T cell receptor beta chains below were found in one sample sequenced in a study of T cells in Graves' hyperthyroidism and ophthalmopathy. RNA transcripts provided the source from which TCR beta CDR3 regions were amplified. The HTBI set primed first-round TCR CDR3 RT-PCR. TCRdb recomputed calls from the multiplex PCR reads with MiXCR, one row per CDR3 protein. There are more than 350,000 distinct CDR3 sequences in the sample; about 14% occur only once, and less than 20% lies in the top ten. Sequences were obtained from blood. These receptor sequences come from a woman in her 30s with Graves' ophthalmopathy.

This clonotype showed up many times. The CDR3 DNA reads as TGCAGTGCTAGACCTCGTCGCAAACCTCCCTTTGGCGAGCAGTACTTC. This gives the protein CSARPRRKPPFGEQYF. The chain employs TRBV20-1 and TRBJ2-7; D gene uncertain. The V gene's germline CDR1 is DFQATT and CDR2 SNEGSKA (reference sequence). There are 16 residues in the CDR3. Trimming removed 2 bases from V and 6 bases from J, with 23 bases in between.

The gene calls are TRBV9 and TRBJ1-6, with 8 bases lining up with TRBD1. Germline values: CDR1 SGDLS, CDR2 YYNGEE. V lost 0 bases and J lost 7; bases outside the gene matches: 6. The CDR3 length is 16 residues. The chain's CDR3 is CASSVDGRQGNSPLHF. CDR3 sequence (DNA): TGTGCCAGCAGCGTAGACGGTAGACAGGGGAATTCACCCCTCCACTTT.

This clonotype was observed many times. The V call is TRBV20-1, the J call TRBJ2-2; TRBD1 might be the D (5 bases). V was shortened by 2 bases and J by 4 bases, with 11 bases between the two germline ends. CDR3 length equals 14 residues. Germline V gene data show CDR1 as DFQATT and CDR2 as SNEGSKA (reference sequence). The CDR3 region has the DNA TGCAGTGCTAGACAGGGTTTTGGCACCGGGGAGCTGTTTTTT. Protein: CSARQGFGTGELFF.

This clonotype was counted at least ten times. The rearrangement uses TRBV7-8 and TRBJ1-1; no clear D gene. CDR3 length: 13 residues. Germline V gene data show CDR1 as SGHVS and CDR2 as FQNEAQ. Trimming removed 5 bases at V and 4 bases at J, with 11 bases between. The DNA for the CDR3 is TGTGCCAGCAGCCCCGGAACTGGCACTGAAGCTTTCTTT. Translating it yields CASSPGTGTEAFF.

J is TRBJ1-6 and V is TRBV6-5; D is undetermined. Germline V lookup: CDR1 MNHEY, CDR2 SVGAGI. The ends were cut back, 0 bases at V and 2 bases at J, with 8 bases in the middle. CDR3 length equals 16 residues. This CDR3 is CASSYSVVPYNSPLHF. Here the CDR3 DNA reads TGTGCCAGCAGTTACTCGGTAGTTCCCTATAATTCACCCCTCCACTTT.

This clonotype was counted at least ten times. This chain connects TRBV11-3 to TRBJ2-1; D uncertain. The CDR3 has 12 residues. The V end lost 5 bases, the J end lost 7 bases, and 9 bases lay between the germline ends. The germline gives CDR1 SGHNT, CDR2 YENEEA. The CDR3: CASSRSMNEQFF. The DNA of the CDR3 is TGTGCCAGCAGCCGGAGCATGAATGAGCAGTTCTTC. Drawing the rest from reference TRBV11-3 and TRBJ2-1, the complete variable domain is EAGVVQSPRYKIIEKKQPVAFWCNPISGHNTLYWYLQNLGQGPELLIRYENEEAVDDSQLPKDRFSAERLKGVDSTLKIQPAELGDSAVYLCASSRSMNEQFFGPGTRLTVL.

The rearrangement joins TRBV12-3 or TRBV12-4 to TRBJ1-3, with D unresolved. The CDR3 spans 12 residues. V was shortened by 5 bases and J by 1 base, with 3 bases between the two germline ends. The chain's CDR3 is CASSVSGNTIYF. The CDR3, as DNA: TGTGCCAGCAGTGTTTCTGGAAACACCATATATTTT.

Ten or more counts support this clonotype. The CDR3 loop reads CASIKGPEQYF. In nucleotides, the CDR3 is TGTGCCAGCATTAAAGGTCCCGAGCAGTACTTC. This chain uses TRBV27 with TRBJ2-7; D gene unclear. With 7 bases removed from V and 6 bases from J, the gap between germline ends came to 10 bases. Germline CDR1 reads MNHEY; CDR2 reads SMNVEV (reference sequence). The length of the CDR3 is 11 residues.

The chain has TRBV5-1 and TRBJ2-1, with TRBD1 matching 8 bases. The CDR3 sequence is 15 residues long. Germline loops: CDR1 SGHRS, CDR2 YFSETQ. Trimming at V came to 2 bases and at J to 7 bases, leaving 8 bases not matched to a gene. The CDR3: CASSFATGVGNEQFF. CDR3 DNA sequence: TGCGCCAGCAGCTTCGCGACAGGGGTCGGAAATGAGCAGTTCTTC. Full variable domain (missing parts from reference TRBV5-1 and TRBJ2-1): KAGVTQTPRYLIKTRGQQVTLSCSPISGHRSVSWYQQTPGQGLQFLFEYFSETQRNKGNFPGRFSGRQFSNSRSEMNVSTLELGDSALYLCASSFATGVGNEQFFGPGTRLTVL.

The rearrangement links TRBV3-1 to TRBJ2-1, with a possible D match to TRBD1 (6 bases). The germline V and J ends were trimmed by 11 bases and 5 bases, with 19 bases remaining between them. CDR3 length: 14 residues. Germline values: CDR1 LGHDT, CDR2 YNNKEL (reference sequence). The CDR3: CAGKEGTYHNEQFF. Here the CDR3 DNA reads TGTGCCGGCAAGGAAGGGACATACCACAATGAGCAGTTCTTC.

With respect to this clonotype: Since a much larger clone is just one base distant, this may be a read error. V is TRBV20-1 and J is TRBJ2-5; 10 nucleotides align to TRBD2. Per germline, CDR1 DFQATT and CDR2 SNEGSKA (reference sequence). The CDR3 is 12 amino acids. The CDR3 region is CMEAGGKETQYF. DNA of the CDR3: TGCATGGAAGCGGGGGGGAAAGAGACCCAGTACTTC.

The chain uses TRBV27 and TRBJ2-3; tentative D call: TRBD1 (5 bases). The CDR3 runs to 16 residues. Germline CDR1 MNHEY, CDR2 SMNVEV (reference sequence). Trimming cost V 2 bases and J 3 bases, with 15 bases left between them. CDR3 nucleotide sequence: TGTGCCAGCAGTTTACTTCCCGGCCCAGGGACAGATACGCAGTATTTT. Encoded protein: CASSLLPGPGTDTQYF.

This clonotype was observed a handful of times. CDR3 bases: TGTGCCAGCAAAGGAACCGCCTACAATGAGCAGTTCTTC. This encodes CASKGTAYNEQFF. The chain has TRBV6-1 and TRBJ2-1; no firm D call. This CDR3 spans 13 amino acids. Looked up from germline, CDR1 is MNHNS and CDR2 is SASEGT. Trimming cost V 7 bases and J 2 bases, with 9 bases left between them.

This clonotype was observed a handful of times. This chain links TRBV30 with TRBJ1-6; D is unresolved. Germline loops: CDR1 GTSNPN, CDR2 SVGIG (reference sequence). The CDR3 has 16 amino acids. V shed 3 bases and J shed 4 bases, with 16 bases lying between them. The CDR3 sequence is CAWRGAPGVYNSPLHF. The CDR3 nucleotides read TGTGCCTGGAGGGGAGCCCCAGGAGTTTATAATTCACCCCTCCACTTT.

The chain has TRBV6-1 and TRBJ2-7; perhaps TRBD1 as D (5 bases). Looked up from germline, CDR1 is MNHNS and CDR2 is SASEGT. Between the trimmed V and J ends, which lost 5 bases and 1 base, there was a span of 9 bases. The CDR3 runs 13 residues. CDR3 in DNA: TGTGCCAGCAGTAGGGGCCTATCCTACGAGCAGTACTTC. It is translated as CASSRGLSYEQYF.

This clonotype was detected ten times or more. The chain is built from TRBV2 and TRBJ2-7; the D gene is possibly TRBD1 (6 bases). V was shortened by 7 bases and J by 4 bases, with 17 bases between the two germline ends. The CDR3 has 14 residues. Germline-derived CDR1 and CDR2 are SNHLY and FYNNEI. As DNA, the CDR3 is TGTGCCAGCACGGGGACACCGAGGTTGTACGAGCAGTACTTC. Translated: CASTGTPRLYEQYF.

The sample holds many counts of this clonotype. CDR3 protein: CASRKQGAYTDTQYF. CDR3 nucleotides: TGTGCCAGCAGAAAACAGGGGGCATACACAGATACGCAGTATTTT. The genes are TRBV28 and TRBJ2-3; 9 bases match TRBD1. The CDR3 sequence is 15 residues long. Germline V gives CDR1 MDHEN, CDR2 SYDVKM. Trimming cost V 6 bases and J 2 bases; bases outside gene matches: 6.

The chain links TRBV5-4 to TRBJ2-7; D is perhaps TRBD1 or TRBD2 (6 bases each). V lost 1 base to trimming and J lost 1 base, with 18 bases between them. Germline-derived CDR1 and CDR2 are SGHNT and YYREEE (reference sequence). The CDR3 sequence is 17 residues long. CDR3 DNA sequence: TGTGCCAGCAGCTTGATCGGGGGCGCACGGTCATCCTACGAGCAGTACTTC. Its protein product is CASSLIGGARSSYEQYF.

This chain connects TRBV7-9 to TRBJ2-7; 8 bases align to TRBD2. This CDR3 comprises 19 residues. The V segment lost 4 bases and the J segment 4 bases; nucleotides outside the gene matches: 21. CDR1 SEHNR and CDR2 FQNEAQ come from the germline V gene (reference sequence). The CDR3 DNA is TGTGCCAGCAGCTCGTCACTGTTACGACCCGGGACTAGTTTTTACGAGCAGTACTTC. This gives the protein CASSSSLLRPGTSFYEQYF.

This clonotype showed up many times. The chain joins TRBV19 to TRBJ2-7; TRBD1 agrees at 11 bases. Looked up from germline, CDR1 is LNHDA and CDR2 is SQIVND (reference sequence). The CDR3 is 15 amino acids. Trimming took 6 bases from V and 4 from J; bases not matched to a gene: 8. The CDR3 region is CASSQRRDRGYEQYF. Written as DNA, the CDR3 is TGTGCCAGTAGCCAACGCCGGGACAGGGGGTACGAGCAGTACTTC.

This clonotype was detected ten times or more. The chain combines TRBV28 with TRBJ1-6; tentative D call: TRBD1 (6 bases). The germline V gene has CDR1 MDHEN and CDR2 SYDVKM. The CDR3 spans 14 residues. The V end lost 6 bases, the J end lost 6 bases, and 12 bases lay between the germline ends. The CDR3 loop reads CASRIDRPNSPLHF. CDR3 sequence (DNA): TGTGCCAGCAGAATTGACAGGCCTAATTCACCCCTCCACTTT.

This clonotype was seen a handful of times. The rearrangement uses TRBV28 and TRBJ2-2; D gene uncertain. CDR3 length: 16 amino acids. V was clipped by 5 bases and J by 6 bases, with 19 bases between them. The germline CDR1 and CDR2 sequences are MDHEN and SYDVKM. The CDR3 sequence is CASSLTTDASPGELFF. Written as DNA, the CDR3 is TGTGCCAGCAGTCTCACGACGGACGCGAGTCCCGGGGAGCTGTTTTTT.

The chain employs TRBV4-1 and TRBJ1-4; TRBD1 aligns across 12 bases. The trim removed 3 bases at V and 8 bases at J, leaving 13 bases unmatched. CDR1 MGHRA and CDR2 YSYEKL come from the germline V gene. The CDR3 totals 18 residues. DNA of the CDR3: TGCGCCAGCAGCCAGGGACAGGGGGCGGGAATGTTGGTGGAAAAACTGTTTTTT. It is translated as CASSQGQGAGMLVEKLFF.